A selection of T cell receptor beta chains follows, all from one sample in a study of cytomegalovirus exposure and HLA in healthy donors. Sequencing was performed with immunoSEQ multiplex PCR; in TCRdb, only in-frame clones are kept and a portion is missing. The sample carries about 140,000 clones, approximately 80% recorded once. The sequencing input was PBMCs. The receptors were gathered from a male donor in good health and CMV-seronegative. The CDR3 runs from the conserved cysteine through the conserved F or W. Each record gives: D gene, clone size, J gene, V gene, CDR3 protein, CDR3 DNA. The D gene is left open where the match is weak. For some rows the clone size is stated as once, few or many, or as a class when expanded; others skip it.

TRBD1	NA	TRBJ1-1	TRBV4-3	CASSVQTGFTEAFF	TGCGCCAGCAGCGTCCAGACAGGGTTCACTGAAGCTTTCTTT
NA	few	TRBJ2-7	TRBV27	CASALEGPSAYEQYF	TGTGCCAGCGCCTTGGAGGGCCCCAGCGCCTACGAGCAGTACTTC
NA	NA	TRBJ2-6	TRBV4-1	CASSQDESTVFSSGANVLTF	TGCGCCAGCAGCCAAGATGAATCGACAGTCTTCTCCTCTGGGGCCAACGTCCTGACTTTC
TRBD1	NA	TRBJ2-7	TRBV7-8	CASSLRDRGVSYEQYF	TGTGCCAGCAGCCTGAGGGACAGGGGCGTATCGTACGAGCAGTACTTC
NA	NA	TRBJ1-5	TRBV28	CASSSTGLNQPQHF	TGTGCCAGCAGTTCCACAGGGTTAAATCAGCCCCAGCATTTT
NA	NA	TRBJ1-5	TRBV27	CASSWTASSNQPQHF	TGTGCCAGCAGTTGGACAGCCTCTAGCAATCAGCCCCAGCATTTT
NA	NA	TRBJ2-1	TRBV6-5	CASSYFAGRYNEQFF	TGTGCCAGCAGTTACTTTGCGGGGAGATACAATGAGCAGTTCTTC
TRBD1	NA	TRBJ2-2	TRBV5-1	CASSGDREPTGELFF	TGCGCCAGCAGCGGCGACAGGGAGCCCACCGGGGAGCTGTTTTTT
NA	NA	TRBJ2-7	TRBV2	CASSLRVDVEQYF	TGTGCCAGCAGTCTTCGGGTAGATGTCGAGCAGTACTTC
NA	NA	TRBJ2-7	TRBV4-2	CASSPAGQDYEQYF	TGTGCCAGCAGCCCAGCGGGACAGGACTACGAGCAGTACTTC
TRBD1	NA	TRBJ1-6	TRBV27	CASSSKGARNSPLHF	TGTGCCAGCAGCAGTAAGGGGGCGCGTAATTCACCCCTCCACTTT
NA	NA	TRBJ1-2	TRBV7-2	CASSLAYRSGGGYTF	TGTGCCAGCAGCTTAGCGTACAGGTCGGGAGGTGGCTACACCTTC
NA	NA	TRBJ2-1	TRBV23-1	CASRRKHRGGLYNEQFF	TGCGCCAGCAGACGAAAGCATAGGGGGGGGCTCTACAATGAGCAGTTCTTC
NA	few	TRBJ2-3	TRBV13	CASSLRPTDTQYF	TGTGCCAGCAGTTTGAGGCCCACAGATACGCAGTATTTT
NA	NA	TRBJ1-1	TRBV5-1	CASSLRGSTEAFF	TGCGCCAGCAGCTTACGAGGGTCCACTGAAGCTTTCTTT
TRBD1	NA	TRBJ1-2	TRBV27	CASRGQGYYGYTF	TGTGCCAGCAGGGGACAGGGCTACTATGGCTACACCTTC
NA	NA	TRBJ2-5	TRBV6-6	CASSYGRQAEKETQYF	TGTGCCAGCAGTTACGGGCGACAGGCAGAGAAAGAGACCCAGTACTTC
TRBD1	NA	TRBJ1-1	TRBV9	CASGQGHTEAFF	TGTGCCAGCGGACAGGGCCACACTGAAGCTTTCTTT
NA	few	TRBJ1-5	TRBV15	CATSRGDWGGNQPQHF	TGTGCCACCAGCAGAGGGGATTGGGGAGGCAATCAGCCCCAGCATTTT
NA	NA	TRBJ1-2	TRBV28	CASSPPIRSYGYTF	TGTGCCAGCAGTCCCCCTATAAGGAGCTATGGCTACACCTTC
NA	NA	TRBJ1-5	TRBV2	CASKRGDNNQPQHF	TGTGCCAGCAAACGGGGGGACAACAATCAGCCCCAGCATTTT
TRBD1	NA	TRBJ2-5	TRBV7-2	CASSFQSGQVRETQYF	TGTGCCAGCAGCTTCCAATCTGGACAGGTGCGAGAGACCCAGTACTTC
TRBD1	NA	TRBJ1-4	TRBV7-9	CASSFQGAWGKLFF	TGTGCCAGCAGCTTTCAGGGGGCTTGGGGAAAACTGTTTTTT
NA	few	TRBJ2-7	TRBV7-9	CASSLTHSSEQYF	TGTGCCAGCAGCTTAACCCACAGTAGCGAGCAGTACTTC
NA	NA	TRBJ2-7	TRBV7-2	CASSFLGEQYF	TGTGCCAGCAGCTTCCTCGGGGAGCAGTACTTC
NA	NA	TRBJ2-7	TRBV7-9	CASSLTTVYRDHEQYF	TGTGCCAGCAGTCTCACGACGGTGTACAGGGACCACGAGCAGTACTTC
TRBD1	NA	TRBJ2-2	TRBV9	CASSPGPGTGTGELFF	TGTGCCAGCAGCCCAGGTCCCGGGACAGGGACCGGGGAGCTGTTTTTT
TRBD1	NA	TRBJ1-2	TRBV5-4	CASSFATQGARTRGYTF	TGTGCCAGCAGCTTCGCGACCCAGGGGGCGAGAACCCGTGGCTACACCTTC
NA	NA	TRBJ1-2	TRBV6-1	CASSEALVRGMVDGYTF	TGTGCCAGCAGTGAAGCGCTGGTGCGGGGGATGGTGGATGGCTACACCTTC